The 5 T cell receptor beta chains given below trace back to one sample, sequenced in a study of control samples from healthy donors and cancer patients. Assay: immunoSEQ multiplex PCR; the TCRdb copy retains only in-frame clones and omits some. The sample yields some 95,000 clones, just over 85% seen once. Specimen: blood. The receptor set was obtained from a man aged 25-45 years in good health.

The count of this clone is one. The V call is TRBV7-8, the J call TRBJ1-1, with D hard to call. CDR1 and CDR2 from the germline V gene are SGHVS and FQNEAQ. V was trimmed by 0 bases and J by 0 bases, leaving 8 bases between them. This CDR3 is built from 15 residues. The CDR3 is CASSLATVMNTEAFF. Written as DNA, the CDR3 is TGTGCCAGCAGCTTAGCGACCGTAATGAACACTGAAGCTTTCTTT.

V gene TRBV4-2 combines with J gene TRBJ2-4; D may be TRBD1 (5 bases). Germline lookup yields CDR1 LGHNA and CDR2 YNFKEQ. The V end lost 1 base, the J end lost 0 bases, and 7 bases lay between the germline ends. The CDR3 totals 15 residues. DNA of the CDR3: TGTGCCAGCAGCCAAGCAGGGCTAGCCAAAAACATTCAGTACTTC. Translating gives CASSQAGLAKNIQYF.

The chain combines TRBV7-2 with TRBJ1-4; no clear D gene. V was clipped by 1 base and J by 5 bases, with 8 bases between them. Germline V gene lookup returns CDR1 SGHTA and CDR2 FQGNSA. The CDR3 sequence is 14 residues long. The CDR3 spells CASSLGWLNEKLFF. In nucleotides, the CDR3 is TGTGCCAGCAGCTTAGGGTGGTTGAATGAAAAACTGTTTTTT.

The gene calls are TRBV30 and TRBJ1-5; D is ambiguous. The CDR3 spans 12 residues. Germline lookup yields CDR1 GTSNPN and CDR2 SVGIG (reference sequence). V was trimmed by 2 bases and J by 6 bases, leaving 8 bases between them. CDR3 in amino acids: CAWSMESQPQHF. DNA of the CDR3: TGTGCCTGGAGTATGGAGAGTCAGCCCCAGCATTTT.

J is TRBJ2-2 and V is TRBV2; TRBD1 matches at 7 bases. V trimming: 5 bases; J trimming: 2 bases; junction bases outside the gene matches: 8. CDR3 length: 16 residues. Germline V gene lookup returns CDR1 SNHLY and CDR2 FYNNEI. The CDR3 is CASSLSGQINTGELFF. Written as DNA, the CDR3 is TGTGCCAGCAGTCTCTCGGGACAGATCAACACCGGGGAGCTGTTTTTT.